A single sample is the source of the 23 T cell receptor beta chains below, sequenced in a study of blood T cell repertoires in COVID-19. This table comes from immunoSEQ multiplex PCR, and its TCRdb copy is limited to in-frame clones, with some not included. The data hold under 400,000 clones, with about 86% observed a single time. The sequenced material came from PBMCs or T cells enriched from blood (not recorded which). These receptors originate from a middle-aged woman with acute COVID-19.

CDR3 sequence (DNA): TGTGCCAGCAGCACCGAAATAGATGTGTCTACAGGCACAGATACGCAGTATTTT. It yields the protein CASSTEIDVSTGTDTQYF. The rearrangement uses TRBV7-8 and TRBJ2-3; no reliable D call. V was pared by 5 bases and J by 1 base, with 22 bases between. CDR1 and CDR2 from the germline V gene are SGHVS and FQNEAQ. This CDR3 is built from 18 residues.

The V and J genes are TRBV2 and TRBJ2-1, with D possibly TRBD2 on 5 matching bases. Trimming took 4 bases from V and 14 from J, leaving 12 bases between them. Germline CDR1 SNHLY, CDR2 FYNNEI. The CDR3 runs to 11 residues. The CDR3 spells CASSAKLDEFF. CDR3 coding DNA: TGTGCCAGCAGTGCCAAACTAGACGAGTTCTTC.

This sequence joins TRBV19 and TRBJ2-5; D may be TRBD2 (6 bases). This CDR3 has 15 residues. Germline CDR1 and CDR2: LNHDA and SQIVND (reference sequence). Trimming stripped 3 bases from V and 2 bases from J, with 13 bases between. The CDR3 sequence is CASSIGGSGQETQYF. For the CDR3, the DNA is TGTGCCAGTAGTATTGGGGGGAGTGGGCAAGAGACCCAGTACTTC.

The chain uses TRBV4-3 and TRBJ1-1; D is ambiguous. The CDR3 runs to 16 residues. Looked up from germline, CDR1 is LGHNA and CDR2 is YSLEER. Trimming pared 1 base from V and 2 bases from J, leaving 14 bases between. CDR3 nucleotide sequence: TGCGCCAGCAGCCAAGCTCTGGGCCAAAAAAACACTGAAGCTTTCTTT. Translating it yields CASSQALGQKNTEAFF.

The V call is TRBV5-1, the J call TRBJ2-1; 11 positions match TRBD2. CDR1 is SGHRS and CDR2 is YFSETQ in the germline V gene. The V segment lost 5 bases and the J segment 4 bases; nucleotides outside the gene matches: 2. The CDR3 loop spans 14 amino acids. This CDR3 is CASSGTSGYNEQFF. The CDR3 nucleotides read TGCGCCAGCAGTGGGACTAGCGGTTACAATGAGCAGTTCTTC.

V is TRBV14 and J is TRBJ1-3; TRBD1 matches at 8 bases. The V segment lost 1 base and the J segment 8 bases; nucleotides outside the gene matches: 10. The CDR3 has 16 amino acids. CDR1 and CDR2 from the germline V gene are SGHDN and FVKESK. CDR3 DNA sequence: TGTGCCAGCAGCCAAGCCCCAGGGGGCGAATGGGACACCATATATTTT. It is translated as CASSQAPGGEWDTIYF.

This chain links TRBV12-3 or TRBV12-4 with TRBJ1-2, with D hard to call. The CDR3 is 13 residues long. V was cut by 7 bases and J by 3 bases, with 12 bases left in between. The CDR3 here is CASNQNTHYGYTF. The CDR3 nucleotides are TGTGCCAGCAACCAAAATACACACTATGGCTACACCTTC.

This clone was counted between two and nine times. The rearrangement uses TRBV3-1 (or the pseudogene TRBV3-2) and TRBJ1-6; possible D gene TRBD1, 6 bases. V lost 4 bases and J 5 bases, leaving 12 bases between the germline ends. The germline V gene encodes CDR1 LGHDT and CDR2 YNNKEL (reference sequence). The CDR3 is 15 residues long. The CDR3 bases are TGTGCCAGCAGCCGAGGGACATCTAATAATTCACCCCTCCACTTT. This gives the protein CASSRGTSNNSPLHF.

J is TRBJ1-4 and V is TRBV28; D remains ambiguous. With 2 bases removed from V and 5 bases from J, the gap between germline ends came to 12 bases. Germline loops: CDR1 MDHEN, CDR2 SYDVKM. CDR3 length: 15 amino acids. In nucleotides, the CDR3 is TGTGCCAGCAGTTTAAACCCTATGCGAAATGAAAAACTGTTTTTT. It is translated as CASSLNPMRNEKLFF.

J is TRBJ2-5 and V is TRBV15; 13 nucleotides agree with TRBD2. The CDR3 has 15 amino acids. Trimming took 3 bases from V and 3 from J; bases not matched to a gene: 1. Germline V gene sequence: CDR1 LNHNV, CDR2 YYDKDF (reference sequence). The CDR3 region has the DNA TGTGCCACCAGCAGGGGGACTAGCGGGGAAGAGACCCAGTACTTC. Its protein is CATSRGTSGEETQYF.

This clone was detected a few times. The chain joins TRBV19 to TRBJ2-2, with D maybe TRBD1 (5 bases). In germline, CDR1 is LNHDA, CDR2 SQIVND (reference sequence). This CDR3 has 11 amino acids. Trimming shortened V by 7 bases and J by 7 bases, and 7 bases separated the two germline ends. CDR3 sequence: CASTRGGELFF. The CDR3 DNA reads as TGTGCCAGTACTAGGGGCGGGGAGCTGTTTTTT.

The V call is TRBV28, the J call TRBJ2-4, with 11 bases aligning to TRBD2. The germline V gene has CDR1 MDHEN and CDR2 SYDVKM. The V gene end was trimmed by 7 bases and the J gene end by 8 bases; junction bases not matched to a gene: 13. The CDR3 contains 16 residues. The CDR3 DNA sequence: TGTGCCAGCACAACTAGCGGGAGCCCCGTTGGAGACATTCAGTACTTC. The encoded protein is CASTTSGSPVGDIQYF.

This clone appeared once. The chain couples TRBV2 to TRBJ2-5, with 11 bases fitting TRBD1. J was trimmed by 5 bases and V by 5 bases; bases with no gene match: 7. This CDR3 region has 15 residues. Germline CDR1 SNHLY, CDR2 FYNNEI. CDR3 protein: CASSPGQGAWETQYF. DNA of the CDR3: TGTGCCAGCAGTCCAGGACAGGGGGCGTGGGAGACCCAGTACTTC. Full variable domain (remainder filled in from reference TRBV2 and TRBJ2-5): EPEVTQTPSHQVTQMGQEVILRCVPISNHLYFYWYRQILGQKVEFLVSFYNNEISEKSEIFDDQFSVERPDGSNFTLKIRSTKLEDSAMYFCASSPGQGAWETQYFGPGTRLLVL.

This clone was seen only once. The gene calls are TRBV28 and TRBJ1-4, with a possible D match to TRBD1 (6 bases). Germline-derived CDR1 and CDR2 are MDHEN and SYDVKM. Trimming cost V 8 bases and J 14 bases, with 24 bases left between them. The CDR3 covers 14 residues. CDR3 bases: TGTGCCAGCCATCCCCAGGACAGACAGGCTTTCCTGTTTTTT. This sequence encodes CASHPQDRQAFLFF. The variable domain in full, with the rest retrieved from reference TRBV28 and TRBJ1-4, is DVKVTQSSRYLVKRTGEKVFLECVQDMDHENMFWYRQDPGLGLRLIYFSYDVKMKEKGDIPEGYSVSREKKERFSLILESASTNQTSMYLCASHPQDRQAFLFFGSGTQLSVL.

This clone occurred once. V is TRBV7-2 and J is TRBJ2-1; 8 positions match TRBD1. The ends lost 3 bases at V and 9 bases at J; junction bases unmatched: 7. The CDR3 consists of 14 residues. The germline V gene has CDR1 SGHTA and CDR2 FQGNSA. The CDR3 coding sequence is TGTGCCAGCAGCTTGGACAGGGCAAGGCGTGAGCAGTTCTTC. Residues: CASSLDRARREQFF.

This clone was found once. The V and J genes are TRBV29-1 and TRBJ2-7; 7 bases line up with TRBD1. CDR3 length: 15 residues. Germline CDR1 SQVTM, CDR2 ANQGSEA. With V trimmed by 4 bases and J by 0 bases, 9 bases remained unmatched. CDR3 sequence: CSVGQGRIGSYEQYF. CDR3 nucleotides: TGCAGCGTTGGACAGGGTAGAATCGGCTCCTACGAGCAGTACTTC.

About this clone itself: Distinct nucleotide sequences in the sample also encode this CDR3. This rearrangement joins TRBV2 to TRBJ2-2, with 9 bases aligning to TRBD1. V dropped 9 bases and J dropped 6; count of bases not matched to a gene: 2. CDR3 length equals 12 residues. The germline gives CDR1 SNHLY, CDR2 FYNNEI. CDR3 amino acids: CASRQGAGELFF. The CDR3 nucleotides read TGTGCCAGTCGACAGGGGGCCGGGGAGCTGTTTTTT.

The CDR3 reads CASSVRQGRHEQYF. The DNA for the CDR3 is TGTGCCAGCAGCGTCAGACAGGGTCGTCACGAGCAGTACTTC. The chain combines TRBV7-2 with TRBJ2-7, with TRBD1 identical over 7 bases. Germline loops: CDR1 SGHTA, CDR2 FQGNSA. The CDR3 runs to 14 residues. V lost 5 bases to trimming and J lost 5 bases; unmatched junction nucleotides: 9.

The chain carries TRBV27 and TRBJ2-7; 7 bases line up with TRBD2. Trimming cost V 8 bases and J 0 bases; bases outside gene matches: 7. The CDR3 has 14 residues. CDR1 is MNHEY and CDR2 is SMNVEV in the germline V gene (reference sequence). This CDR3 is CASSRSGFSYEQYF. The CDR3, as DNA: TGTGCCAGCTCACGTAGCGGGTTCTCCTACGAGCAGTACTTC.

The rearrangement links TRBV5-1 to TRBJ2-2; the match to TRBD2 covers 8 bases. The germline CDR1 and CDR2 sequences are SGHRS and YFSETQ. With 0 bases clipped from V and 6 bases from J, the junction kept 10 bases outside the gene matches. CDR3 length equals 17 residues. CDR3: CASSLEGWRGLAGELFF. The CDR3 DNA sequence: TGCGCCAGCAGCTTGGAGGGTTGGAGGGGACTAGCCGGGGAGCTGTTTTTT.

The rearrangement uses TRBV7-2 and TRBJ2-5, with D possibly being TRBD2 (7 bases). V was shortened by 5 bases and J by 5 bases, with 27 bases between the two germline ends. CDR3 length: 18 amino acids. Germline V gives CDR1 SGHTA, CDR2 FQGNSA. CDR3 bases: TGTGCCAGCAGCCTGATAGCCGGATTTCGGGGGGCACGGGAGACCCAGTACTTC. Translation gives CASSLIAGFRGARETQYF.

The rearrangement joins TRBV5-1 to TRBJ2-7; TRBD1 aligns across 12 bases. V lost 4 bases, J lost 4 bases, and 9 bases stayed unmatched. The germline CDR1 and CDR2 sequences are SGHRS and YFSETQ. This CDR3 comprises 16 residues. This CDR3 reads CASSREGQGASYEQYF. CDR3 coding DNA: TGCGCCAGCAGCCGAGAGGGACAGGGGGCTTCGTACGAGCAGTACTTC.

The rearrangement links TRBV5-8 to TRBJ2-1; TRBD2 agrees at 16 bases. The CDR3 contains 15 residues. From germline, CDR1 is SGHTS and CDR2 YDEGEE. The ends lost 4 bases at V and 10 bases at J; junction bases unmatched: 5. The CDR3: CASSRGLAGGIEQFF. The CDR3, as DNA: TGTGCCAGCAGCCGGGGACTAGCGGGAGGGATAGAGCAGTTCTTC.